The T cell receptor beta chain described here comes from a study of blood T cell repertoires in COVID-19. Study as a whole: Acute and convalescent COVID-19 specimens originated in the United States, Italy and Spain.

The repertoire was sequenced with immunoSEQ multiplex PCR; TCRdb's copy has only in-frame clones and lacks some. The sample carries approximately 160,000 clones, about 74% recorded once. The V gene's germline CDR1 is MNHNS and CDR2 SASEGT. The CDR3 runs 14 residues. V shed 6 bases, J shed 6 bases, and the junction held 5 bases outside the gene matches. The chain recombines TRBV6-1 with TRBJ1-5; 10 positions match TRBD1. The clonotype comes from a man aged 55 to 70 with acute or convalescent COVID-19. The sample consisted of peripheral blood. The CDR3 nucleotides are TGTGCCAGCAGGCCCGGACAGGGGGGTCAGCCCCAGCATTTT. It yields the protein CASRPGQGGQPQHF.